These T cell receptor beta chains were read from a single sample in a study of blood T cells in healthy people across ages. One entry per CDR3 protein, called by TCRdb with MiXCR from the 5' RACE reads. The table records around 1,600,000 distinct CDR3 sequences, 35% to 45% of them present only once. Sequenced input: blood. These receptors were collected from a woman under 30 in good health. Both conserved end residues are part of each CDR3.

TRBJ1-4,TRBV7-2,CASSLLLNEKLFF
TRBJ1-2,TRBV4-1,CASSQGDRGYGYTF
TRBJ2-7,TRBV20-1,CSASAQGRGSYEQYF
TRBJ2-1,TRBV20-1,CSARDVNEQFF
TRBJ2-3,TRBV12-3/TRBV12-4,CASSPPRVAGPSDTQYF
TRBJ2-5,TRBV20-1,CSARRGRQETQYF
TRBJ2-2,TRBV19,CASSTLSGDTGELFF
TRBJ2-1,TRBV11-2,CASSFELRPLYNEQFF
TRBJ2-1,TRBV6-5,CASSPRILLGGYEQFF
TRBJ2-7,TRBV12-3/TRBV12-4,CASSLLGGSGEQYF
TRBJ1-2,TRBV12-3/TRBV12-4,CASSFGTSDGYTF
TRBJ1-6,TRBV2,CASFGSEHSPLHF
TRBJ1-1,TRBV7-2,CASSADRGADDAFF
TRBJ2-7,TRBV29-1,CSVRGVSYNEQYF
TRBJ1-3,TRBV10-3,CAIRTLDLISGNTIYF
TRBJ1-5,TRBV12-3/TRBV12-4,CASTLWRTNQPQHF
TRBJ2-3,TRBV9,CASSVGLRGSSTDTQYF
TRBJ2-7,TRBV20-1,CSARDSISATSRQYF
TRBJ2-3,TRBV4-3,CASSPIAGEDTQYF
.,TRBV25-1,CASSEWGGSETQYF
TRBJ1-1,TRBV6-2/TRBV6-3,CASSDQLNTEAFF
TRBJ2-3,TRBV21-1,CASSQVWCHTQYF
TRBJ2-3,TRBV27,CASSRKSTDTQYF
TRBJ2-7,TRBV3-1,CASSQNLAGALYEQYF
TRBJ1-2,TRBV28,CASRDRGPHRYTF
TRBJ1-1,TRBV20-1,CSAAGHTNTEAFF
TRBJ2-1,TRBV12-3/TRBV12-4,CASSLSSASNEQFF